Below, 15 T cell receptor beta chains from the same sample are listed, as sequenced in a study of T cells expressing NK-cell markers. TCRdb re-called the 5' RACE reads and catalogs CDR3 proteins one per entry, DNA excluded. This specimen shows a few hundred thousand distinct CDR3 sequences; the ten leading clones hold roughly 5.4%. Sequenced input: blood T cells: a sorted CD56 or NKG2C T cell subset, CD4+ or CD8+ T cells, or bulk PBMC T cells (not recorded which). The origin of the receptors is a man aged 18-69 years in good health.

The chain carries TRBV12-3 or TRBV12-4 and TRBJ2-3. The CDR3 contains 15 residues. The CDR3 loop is CASRRTHDPTDTQYF.

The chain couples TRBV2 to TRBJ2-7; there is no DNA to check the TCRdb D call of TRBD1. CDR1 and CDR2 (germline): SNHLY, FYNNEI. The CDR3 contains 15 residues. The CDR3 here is CAMMGTGDRSYEQYF.

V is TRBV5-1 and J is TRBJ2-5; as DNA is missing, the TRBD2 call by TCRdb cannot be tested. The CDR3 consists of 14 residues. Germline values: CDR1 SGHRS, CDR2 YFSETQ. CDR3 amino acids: CASKRGLGVETQYF.

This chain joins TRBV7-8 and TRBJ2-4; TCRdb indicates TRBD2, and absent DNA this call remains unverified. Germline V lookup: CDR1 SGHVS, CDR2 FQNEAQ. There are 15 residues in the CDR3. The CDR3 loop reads CASSPPSGGVNIQYF.

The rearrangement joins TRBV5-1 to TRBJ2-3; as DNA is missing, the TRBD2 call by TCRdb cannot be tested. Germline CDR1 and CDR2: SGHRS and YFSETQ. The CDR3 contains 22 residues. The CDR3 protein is CASSLVGLGLAGARLGGDTQYF.

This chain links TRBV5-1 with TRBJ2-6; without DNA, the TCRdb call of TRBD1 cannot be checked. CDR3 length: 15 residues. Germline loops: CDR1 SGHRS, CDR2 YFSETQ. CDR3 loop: CASSFSSGGANVLTF.

CDR3 residues: CASSASGRGYTDTQYF. J is TRBJ2-3 and V is TRBV5-1; TCRdb's assignment of TRBD2 cannot be checked, as there is no DNA. Germline V gene sequence: CDR1 SGHRS, CDR2 YFSETQ. This CDR3 has 16 residues.

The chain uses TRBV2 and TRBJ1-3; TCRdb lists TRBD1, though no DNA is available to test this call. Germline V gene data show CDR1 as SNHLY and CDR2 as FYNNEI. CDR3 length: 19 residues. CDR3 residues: CASKPGQGARFPNGNTIYF.

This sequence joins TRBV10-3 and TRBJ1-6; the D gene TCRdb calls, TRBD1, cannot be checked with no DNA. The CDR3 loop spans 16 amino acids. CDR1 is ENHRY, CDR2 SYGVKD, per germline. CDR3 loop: CAISRTGKTYNSPLHF.

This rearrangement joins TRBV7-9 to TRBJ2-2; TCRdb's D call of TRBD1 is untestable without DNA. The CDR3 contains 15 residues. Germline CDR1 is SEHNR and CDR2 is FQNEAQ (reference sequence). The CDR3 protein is CASSFRQGRTGELFF.

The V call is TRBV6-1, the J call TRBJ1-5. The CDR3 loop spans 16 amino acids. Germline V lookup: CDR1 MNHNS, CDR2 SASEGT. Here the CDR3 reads CASSSHFDGSNQPQHF.

The CDR3 here is CASSRPDSYNEQFF. The chain recombines TRBV7-9 with TRBJ2-1; the D call from TCRdb, TRBD1, cannot be confirmed without DNA. Germline CDR1 SEHNR, CDR2 FQNEAQ (reference sequence). The CDR3 spans 14 residues.

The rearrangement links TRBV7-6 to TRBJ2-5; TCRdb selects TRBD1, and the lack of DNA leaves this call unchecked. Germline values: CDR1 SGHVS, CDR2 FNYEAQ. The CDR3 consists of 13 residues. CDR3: CASNRQSQETQYF.

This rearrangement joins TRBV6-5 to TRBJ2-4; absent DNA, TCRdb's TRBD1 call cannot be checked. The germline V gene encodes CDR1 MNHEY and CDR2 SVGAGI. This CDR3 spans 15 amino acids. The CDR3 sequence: CASSYGRFMDSIQYF.

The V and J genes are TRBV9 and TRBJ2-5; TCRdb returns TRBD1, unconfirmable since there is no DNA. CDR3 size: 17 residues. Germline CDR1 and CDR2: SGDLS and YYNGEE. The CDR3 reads CASSVGLAGANQETQYF. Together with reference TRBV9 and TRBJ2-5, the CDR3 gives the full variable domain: DSGVTQTPKHLITATGQRVTLRCSPRSGDLSVYWYQQSLDQGLQFLIQYYNGEERAKGNILERFSAQQFPDLHSELNLSSLELGDSALYFCASSVGLAGANQETQYFGPGTRLLVL.